This T cell receptor (beta chain) was captured by sequencing in a study of regulatory T cells in long-lasting Graves disease. In this sample, this clonotype turned up a few times. Time point denoted: newly diagnosed GD, antithyroid drugs for less than 3 months. Isolated PBMC RNA provided the starting material for the TCR library. Construction of TCR beta libraries relied on iRepertoire HTBI primers and on Arm-PCR targeting CDR3 regions. MiXCR was run by TCRdb on the multiplex PCR reads, yielding one entry per CDR3 protein. The data show over 500,000 distinct CDR3 sequences, with roughly 15% seen just once and 18% held by the top ten. Germline-derived CDR1 and CDR2 are MNHEY and SMNVEV (reference sequence). Trimming shortened V by 10 bases and J by 10 bases, and 20 bases separated the two germline ends. The CDR3 covers 14 residues. In addition, the sample was reused for a study of T cells in Graves' hyperthyroidism and ophthalmopathy. This second report adds: With a duration under 2 months, the hyperthyroidism was newly diagnosed in patients aged 18 to 65.

The chain recombines TRBV27 with TRBJ1-6; tentative D call: TRBD1 (5 bases). The sequenced sample was peripheral blood mononuclear cells (PBMCs), obtained at new diagnosis, from a patient treated with antithyroid drugs. This clonotype was obtained from a young woman with Graves disease. The CDR3 DNA reads TGTGCCACCAGACCAGGGTTCGGTTTCTCACCCCTCCACTTT. Translation gives CATRPGFGFSPLHF.